This is a list of T cell receptor beta chains from one sample in a study of control samples from healthy donors and cancer patients. Produced via immunoSEQ multiplex PCR; TCRdb's table is partial and in-frame only. The sample records roughly 130,000 clones, approximately 91% being singletons. Sequencing was done on a sample of blood. These TCRs come from a woman aged 25-40 years in good health. Both conserved end residues are part of each CDR3. A D gene is named only where the DNA matches it firmly. Expanded clones get a size class; other rows say once, few or many, or leave the size out.

once,TRBJ2-7,TRBV9,TRBD1,CASTKGGTGLYEQYF,TGTGCCAGCACCAAAGGGGGGACAGGGCTCTACGAGCAGTACTTC
NA,TRBJ2-1,TRBV19,NA,CASSSTYYNEQFF,TGTGCCAGTAGTAGCACCTACTACAATGAGCAGTTCTTC
NA,TRBJ2-1,TRBV11-3,NA,CASSLEGGYEQFF,TGTGCCAGCAGCTTAGAGGGGGGTTATGAGCAGTTCTTC
NA,TRBJ2-4,TRBV30,TRBD2,CAWIIAGGGAKNIQYF,TGTGCCTGGATAATCGCGGGAGGGGGGGCCAAAAACATTCAGTACTTC
NA,TRBJ1-6,TRBV19,NA,CASSTGDRDSPLHF,TGTGCCAGTAGTACCGGAGACAGAGATTCACCCCTCCACTTT
NA,TRBJ2-5,TRBV6-5,TRBD2,CASRRLAGGEETQYF,TGTGCCAGCCGACGACTAGCGGGAGGGGAAGAGACCCAGTACTTC
NA,TRBJ1-2,TRBV5-6,NA,CASSLVGHTGYTF,TGTGCCAGCAGCTTGGTCGGACATACAGGCTACACCTTC
NA,TRBJ2-1,TRBV5-5,NA,CASSLFSRDYNEQFF,TGTGCCAGCAGCTTGTTCTCGAGGGATTACAATGAGCAGTTCTTC
NA,TRBJ2-7,TRBV11-1,NA,CASSPDSLDEQYF,TGTGCCAGCAGTCCTGATTCGCTCGACGAGCAGTACTTC
NA,TRBJ1-3,TRBV2,NA,CASSEVRTSGNTIYF,TGTGCCAGCAGTGAAGTCCGGACGTCCGGAAACACCATATATTTT
NA,TRBJ2-7,TRBV7-8,TRBD1,CASSSRDRGYEQYF,TGTGCCAGCAGCTCCCGGGACAGGGGGTACGAGCAGTACTTC
NA,TRBJ1-5,TRBV4-1,NA,CASSQDGGLGNQPQHF,TGCGCCAGCAGCCAAGATGGGGGGCTAGGCAATCAGCCCCAGCATTTT
once,TRBJ1-6,TRBV6-2/TRBV6-3,NA,CASSSYRAGSPLHF,TGTGCCAGCAGTTCCTACAGGGCCGGGTCACCCCTCCACTTT
NA,TRBJ2-7,TRBV5-4,TRBD2,CASRPRGTSGSGEQYF,TGTGCCAGCAGGCCACGCGGGACTAGCGGATCGGGTGAGCAGTACTTC
NA,TRBJ1-2,TRBV7-8,NA,CASSLLGANYGYTF,TGTGCCAGCAGCTTATTGGGGGCCAACTATGGCTACACCTTC
NA,TRBJ1-5,TRBV6-4,NA,CASRDRQIGNHQPQHF,TGTGCCAGCAGGGATAGACAGATCGGAAACCACCAGCCCCAGCATTTT
NA,TRBJ2-1,TRBV24-1,TRBD2,CATRPSGGVYNEQFF,TGTGCCACCAGACCTAGCGGAGGGGTATACAATGAGCAGTTCTTC
NA,TRBJ2-1,TRBV9,TRBD1,CASSARDRGTTSSYNEQFF,TGTGCCAGCAGCGCCCGGGACAGGGGGACTACCAGCTCCTACAATGAGCAGTTCTTC
NA,TRBJ1-6,TRBV3-1/TRBV3-2,NA,CASSRSAPEAPLHF,TGTGCCAGCAGCCGCTCGGCCCCCGAGGCACCCCTCCACTTT
NA,TRBJ1-6,TRBV4-2,NA,CASSQGGQNNSPLHF,TGTGCCAGCAGCCAAGGAGGGCAGAATAATTCACCCCTCCACTTT
NA,TRBJ1-1,TRBV12-3/TRBV12-4,NA,CASSLVGAQAFF,TGTGCCAGCAGTTTAGTGGGTGCACAAGCTTTCTTT
NA,TRBJ1-2,TRBV5-6,NA,CASSFYGGNYGYTF,TGTGCCAGCAGCTTTTACGGAGGTAACTATGGCTACACCTTC
once,TRBJ2-3,TRBV9,NA,CASSVGEGRVTDTQYF,TGTGCCAGCAGCGTAGGAGAGGGGCGCGTCACAGATACGCAGTATTTT
NA,TRBJ1-4,TRBV3-1/TRBV3-2,NA,CASTPRGGREKLFF,TGTGCCAGCACCCCCCGGGGAGGGAGGGAAAAACTGTTTTTT
NA,TRBJ2-7,TRBV11-2,NA,CASSFGTGYEQYF,TGTGCCAGCAGCTTCGGGACGGGCTACGAGCAGTACTTC
NA,TRBJ1-6,TRBV3-1/TRBV3-2,TRBD1,CASSPSRGGNSPLHF,TGTGCCAGCAGCCCATCCAGGGGGGGCAATTCACCCCTCCACTTT
NA,TRBJ1-1,TRBV5-1,NA,CASSLLVREEAFF,TGCGCCAGCAGCTTGTTAGTCAGGGAGGAAGCTTTCTTT
NA,TRBJ1-1,TRBV7-9,TRBD1,CASSFAGTGGTEAFF,TGTGCCAGCAGCTTTGCCGGGACAGGGGGCACTGAAGCTTTCTTT
NA,TRBJ1-3,TRBV14,TRBD1,CASSQVDRGSSGNTIYF,TGTGCCAGCAGCCAAGTGGACAGGGGATCCTCTGGAAACACCATATATTTT
NA,TRBJ2-3,TRBV4-2,TRBD2,CASSQDRIAGGPFTQYF,TGTGCCAGCAGCCAAGATAGAATAGCGGGAGGGCCATTTACGCAGTATTTT
NA,TRBJ2-5,TRBV5-5,TRBD1,CASSGRDRGLRDQETQYF,TGTGCCAGCAGCGGCCGGGACAGGGGATTGAGAGATCAAGAGACCCAGTACTTC
NA,TRBJ1-3,TRBV28,NA,CASSNVGNTIYF,TGTGCCAGCAGTAACGTTGGAAACACCATATATTTT
NA,TRBJ2-1,TRBV29-1,NA,CSVEGSYYNEQFF,TGCAGCGTTGAAGGGTCCTACTACAATGAGCAGTTCTTC
NA,TRBJ2-2,TRBV23-1,NA,CASSQCRGNTGELFF,TGCGCCAGCAGTCAATGCAGGGGGAACACCGGGGAGCTGTTTTTT
NA,TRBJ2-3,TRBV7-2,NA,CASSPAHSSRTDTQYF,TGTGCCAGCAGCCCGGCCCATAGCAGCCGCACAGATACGCAGTATTTT
NA,TRBJ2-7,TRBV5-6,TRBD2,CASSLGTSVSYEQYF,TGTGCCAGCAGCTTAGGGACTAGCGTCTCCTACGAGCAGTACTTC
once,TRBJ2-7,TRBV24-1,TRBD1,CATRLRRDRSYEQYF,TGTGCCACCAGGCTGAGGCGGGACAGGTCCTACGAGCAGTACTTC
NA,TRBJ2-6,TRBV5-1,NA,CASSVDRPSSGANVLTF,TGCGCCAGCAGCGTAGACAGGCCCAGCTCTGGGGCCAACGTCCTGACTTTC
NA,TRBJ1-2,TRBV2,NA,CASSPTDPGYGYTF,TGTGCCAGCAGTCCGACAGATCCTGGCTATGGCTACACCTTC
NA,TRBJ2-3,TRBV27,NA,CASRMQGGRPATDTQYF,TGTGCCAGCAGAATGCAGGGGGGCCGGCCGGCTACAGATACGCAGTATTTT